These T cell receptor beta chains were read from a single sample in a study of breast tumors, draining lymph nodes, adjacent tissues. TCRdb reanalysed the multiplex PCR reads using MiXCR and keeps one entry per CDR3 protein. The data contain 25,000 or so distinct CDR3 sequences, 68% of them singletons. Sequences were obtained from tumor-adjacent breast tissue. The receptors were gathered from a female donor with breast cancer. Some clones in this sample may be carry-over from other donors' samples. Both conserved end residues are part of each CDR3. Fields, in order: J gene, D gene, V gene, CDR3 length, clone size, CDR3 protein, CDR3 DNA. D genes are given only for firm matches. Clone sizes are given selectively: once, few, many, or a class where the clone is expanded.

j_call: TRBJ1-5; d_call: NA; v_call: TRBV9; cdr3_length: 14; clone_size: NA; cdr3_aa: CASSRRADNQPQHF; cdr3_nt: TGTGCCAGCAGCCGGAGGGCCGACAATCAGCCCCAGCATTTT
j_call: TRBJ2-1; d_call: TRBD2; v_call: TRBV7-3; cdr3_length: 15; clone_size: NA; cdr3_aa: CASSLRTSGGNEQFF; cdr3_nt: TGTGCCAGCAGCTTGCGGACTAGCGGTGGCAATGAGCAGTTCTTC
j_call: TRBJ2-1; d_call: NA; v_call: TRBV19; cdr3_length: 14; clone_size: NA; cdr3_aa: CASRLVGGGSEQFF; cdr3_nt: TGTGCCAGTAGGCTGGTGGGAGGCGGAAGTGAGCAGTTCTTC
j_call: TRBJ1-2; d_call: NA; v_call: TRBV10-2; cdr3_length: 14; clone_size: NA; cdr3_aa: CASREDGTDYGYTF; cdr3_nt: TGCGCCAGCAGAGAAGACGGGACGGACTATGGCTACACCTTC
j_call: TRBJ2-1; d_call: NA; v_call: TRBV7-6; cdr3_length: 17; clone_size: once; cdr3_aa: CASSFASDSSSYNEQFF; cdr3_nt: TGTGCCAGCAGCTTTGCTAGCGACTCAAGCTCCTACAATGAGCAGTTCTTC
j_call: TRBJ2-1; d_call: NA; v_call: TRBV5-1; cdr3_length: 12; clone_size: NA; cdr3_aa: CASSEGNNEQFF; cdr3_nt: TGCGCCAGCAGCGAGGGGAACAATGAGCAGTTCTTC
j_call: TRBJ1-1; d_call: NA; v_call: TRBV11-2; cdr3_length: 16; clone_size: few; cdr3_aa: CASSFSTGLLNTEAFF; cdr3_nt: TGTGCCAGCAGCTTTAGCACAGGGTTGCTGAACACTGAAGCTTTCTTT
j_call: TRBJ2-3; d_call: NA; v_call: TRBV20-1; cdr3_length: 14; clone_size: medium-sized; cdr3_aa: CSARAGLSTDTQYF; cdr3_nt: TGCAGTGCTAGAGCGGGTCTTAGCACAGATACGCAGTATTTT
j_call: TRBJ2-3; d_call: TRBD2; v_call: TRBV6-4; cdr3_length: 15; clone_size: medium-sized; cdr3_aa: CASSGGSGDTDTQYF; cdr3_nt: TGTGCCAGCAGTGGCGGTAGCGGGGACACAGATACGCAGTATTTT
j_call: TRBJ2-7; d_call: NA; v_call: TRBV18; cdr3_length: 15; clone_size: NA; cdr3_aa: CASSPRGVGAYEQSF; cdr3_nt: TGTGCCAGCTCACCACGGGGGGTGGGAGCCTACGAGCAGTCCTTC
j_call: TRBJ1-2; d_call: NA; v_call: TRBV12-3/TRBV12-4; cdr3_length: 14; clone_size: NA; cdr3_aa: CASSFGGGHNGYTF; cdr3_nt: TGTGCCAGCAGTTTCGGCGGGGGGCACAATGGCTACACCTTC
j_call: TRBJ2-3; d_call: TRBD1; v_call: TRBV5-6; cdr3_length: 15; clone_size: NA; cdr3_aa: CASIPDRGHGDTQYF; cdr3_nt: TGTGCCAGCATCCCCGACAGGGGGCATGGGGATACGCAGTATTTT
j_call: TRBJ2-3; d_call: TRBD2; v_call: TRBV5-5; cdr3_length: 19; clone_size: NA; cdr3_aa: CASSRRGTSGSLFPDTQYF; cdr3_nt: TGTGCCAGCAGCCGCCGCGGGACTAGCGGGAGCCTTTTTCCAGATACGCAGTATTTT
j_call: TRBJ2-2; d_call: TRBD2; v_call: TRBV19; cdr3_length: 16; clone_size: many; cdr3_aa: CASSAGTSGGRGELFF; cdr3_nt: TGTGCCAGTAGTGCCGGGACTAGCGGGGGTAGAGGGGAGCTGTTTTTT
j_call: TRBJ2-3; d_call: NA; v_call: TRBV5-1; cdr3_length: 16; clone_size: NA; cdr3_aa: CASSFGPRLGTDTQYF; cdr3_nt: TGCGCCAGCAGCTTTGGGCCCCGCCTAGGCACAGATACGCAGTATTTT
j_call: TRBJ2-7; d_call: TRBD2; v_call: TRBV20-1; cdr3_length: 15; clone_size: medium-sized; cdr3_aa: CSAPKPTSGGYEQYF; cdr3_nt: TGCAGTGCCCCTAAACCGACTAGCGGGGGCTACGAGCAGTACTTC
j_call: TRBJ2-1; d_call: NA; v_call: TRBV19; cdr3_length: 15; clone_size: NA; cdr3_aa: CASRVREPGLNEQFF; cdr3_nt: TGTGCCAGTAGGGTTCGGGAGCCGGGTCTCAATGAGCAGTTCTTC
j_call: TRBJ2-1; d_call: TRBD2; v_call: TRBV20-1; cdr3_length: 15; clone_size: NA; cdr3_aa: CSARDLGLAGSEQFF; cdr3_nt: TGCAGTGCTAGAGATCTAGGACTAGCGGGAAGTGAGCAGTTCTTC
j_call: TRBJ2-3; d_call: NA; v_call: TRBV20-1; cdr3_length: 14; clone_size: NA; cdr3_aa: CSARDEAHTDTQYF; cdr3_nt: TGCAGTGCTAGAGATGAGGCCCACACAGATACGCAGTATTTT
j_call: TRBJ2-1; d_call: TRBD2; v_call: TRBV7-9; cdr3_length: 17; clone_size: NA; cdr3_aa: CASSFASGRINLNEQFF; cdr3_nt: TGTGCCAGCAGCTTCGCTAGCGGGAGGATTAACCTCAATGAGCAGTTCTTC
j_call: TRBJ2-1; d_call: TRBD2; v_call: TRBV29-1; cdr3_length: 16; clone_size: NA; cdr3_aa: CSVSRTSGGYYNEQFF; cdr3_nt: TGCAGCGTATCTAGGACTAGCGGGGGTTACTACAATGAGCAGTTCTTC
j_call: TRBJ2-3; d_call: NA; v_call: TRBV13; cdr3_length: 17; clone_size: NA; cdr3_aa: CASSLGGTQSLTDTQYF; cdr3_nt: TGTGCCAGCAGCTTAGGTGGGACGCAATCCCTCACAGATACGCAGTATTTT
j_call: TRBJ1-1; d_call: TRBD1; v_call: TRBV20-1; cdr3_length: 13; clone_size: NA; cdr3_aa: CSANTGGITEAFF; cdr3_nt: TGCAGTGCTAACACAGGGGGCATCACTGAAGCTTTCTTT
j_call: TRBJ2-3; d_call: NA; v_call: TRBV24-1; cdr3_length: 13; clone_size: NA; cdr3_aa: CATSASNTDTQYF; cdr3_nt: TGTGCCACCAGTGCCTCGAACACAGATACGCAGTATTTT
j_call: TRBJ1-2; d_call: NA; v_call: TRBV2; cdr3_length: 12; clone_size: once; cdr3_aa: CASSVANYGYTF; cdr3_nt: TGTGCCAGCAGTGTGGCGAACTATGGCTACACCTTC
j_call: TRBJ2-7; d_call: TRBD2; v_call: TRBV7-9; cdr3_length: 16; clone_size: NA; cdr3_aa: CASSPDIAGNAYEQYF; cdr3_nt: TGTGCCAGCAGCCCCGACATAGCGGGAAACGCCTACGAGCAGTACTTC
j_call: TRBJ2-3; d_call: NA; v_call: TRBV9; cdr3_length: 15; clone_size: NA; cdr3_aa: CASSVDGVGTDTQYF; cdr3_nt: TGTGCCAGCAGCGTAGACGGGGTAGGGACAGATACGCAGTATTTT
j_call: TRBJ2-1; d_call: TRBD2; v_call: TRBV19; cdr3_length: 15; clone_size: many; cdr3_aa: CASSGTSGSPGEQFF; cdr3_nt: TGTGCCAGTAGTGGGACTAGCGGGAGTCCCGGTGAGCAGTTCTTC
j_call: TRBJ2-2; d_call: TRBD2; v_call: TRBV12-3/TRBV12-4; cdr3_length: 22; clone_size: NA; cdr3_aa: CASGTALSRGLAGVVGTGELFF; cdr3_nt: TGTGCCAGCGGTACCGCCTTGTCTCGGGGACTAGCGGGAGTAGTGGGGACCGGGGAGCTGTTTTTT
j_call: TRBJ1-3; d_call: NA; v_call: TRBV6-1; cdr3_length: 17; clone_size: many; cdr3_aa: CASIQGTLTIVGNTIYF; cdr3_nt: TGTGCCAGCATTCAGGGGACACTCACTATTGTTGGAAACACCATATATTTT
j_call: TRBJ2-7; d_call: NA; v_call: TRBV5-5; cdr3_length: 13; clone_size: once; cdr3_aa: CASSLRARTEQYF; cdr3_nt: TGTGCCAGCAGCTTGCGGGCCAGAACCGAGCAGTACTTC
j_call: TRBJ1-2; d_call: TRBD1; v_call: TRBV7-2; cdr3_length: 15; clone_size: NA; cdr3_aa: CASSSRVGQGDGYTF; cdr3_nt: TGTGCCAGCAGCTCCCGGGTGGGACAGGGGGATGGCTACACCTTC
j_call: TRBJ2-1; d_call: NA; v_call: TRBV20-1; cdr3_length: 11; clone_size: NA; cdr3_aa: CSASPYNEQFF; cdr3_nt: TGCAGTGCTAGCCCGTACAATGAGCAGTTCTTC
j_call: TRBJ2-1; d_call: TRBD2; v_call: TRBV28; cdr3_length: 15; clone_size: few; cdr3_aa: CASRPRGGARNEQFF; cdr3_nt: TGTGCCAGCAGGCCCCGGGGGGGGGCGCGCAATGAGCAGTTCTTC
j_call: TRBJ1-6; d_call: NA; v_call: TRBV30; cdr3_length: 15; clone_size: many; cdr3_aa: CAWSLPWGGNSPLHF; cdr3_nt: TGTGCCTGGAGCCTCCCCTGGGGTGGTAATTCACCCCTCCACTTT
j_call: TRBJ2-6; d_call: NA; v_call: TRBV5-1; cdr3_length: 15; clone_size: NA; cdr3_aa: CASSLAQAGANVLTF; cdr3_nt: TGCGCCAGCAGCTTGGCCCAGGCTGGGGCCAACGTCCTGACTTTC
j_call: TRBJ1-3; d_call: NA; v_call: TRBV18; cdr3_length: 18; clone_size: NA; cdr3_aa: CASSLSGGGAGSGNTIYF; cdr3_nt: TGTGCCAGCTCACTCTCCGGCGGTGGGGCAGGGTCTGGAAACACCATATATTTT
j_call: TRBJ1-5; d_call: NA; v_call: TRBV5-1; cdr3_length: 19; clone_size: NA; cdr3_aa: CASSLVTGGSPVSNQPQHF; cdr3_nt: TGTGCCAGCAGCTTGGTAACCGGTGGCAGCCCTGTTAGCAATCAGCCCCAGCATTTT
j_call: TRBJ2-1; d_call: TRBD2; v_call: TRBV12-3/TRBV12-4; cdr3_length: 16; clone_size: medium-sized; cdr3_aa: CASSLEPSGDYNEQFF; cdr3_nt: TGTGCCAGCAGTTTAGAGCCTAGCGGGGATTACAATGAGCAGTTCTTC
j_call: TRBJ2-2; d_call: NA; v_call: TRBV7-9; cdr3_length: 15; clone_size: NA; cdr3_aa: CASSPETGFPGELFF; cdr3_nt: TGTGCCAGCAGCCCCGAGACAGGTTTCCCAGGGGAGCTGTTTTTT
j_call: TRBJ2-2; d_call: NA; v_call: TRBV10-3; cdr3_length: 15; clone_size: NA; cdr3_aa: CAISESGDNTGELFF; cdr3_nt: TGTGCCATCAGTGAGTCCGGGGACAACACCGGGGAGCTGTTTTTT
j_call: TRBJ1-1; d_call: TRBD1; v_call: TRBV15; cdr3_length: 15; clone_size: many; cdr3_aa: CATSRGGQGNTEAFF; cdr3_nt: TGTGCCACCAGCAGGGGAGGACAGGGGAACACTGAAGCTTTCTTT
j_call: TRBJ1-1; d_call: NA; v_call: TRBV4-1; cdr3_length: 13; clone_size: few; cdr3_aa: CASSQVRNTEAFF; cdr3_nt: TGCGCCAGCAGCCAAGTCAGGAACACTGAAGCTTTCTTT
j_call: TRBJ2-7; d_call: NA; v_call: TRBV30; cdr3_length: 14; clone_size: NA; cdr3_aa: CAWSKERPTYEQYF; cdr3_nt: TGTGCCTGGAGTAAGGAACGGCCTACCTACGAGCAGTACTTC
j_call: TRBJ2-7; d_call: NA; v_call: TRBV20-1; cdr3_length: 12; clone_size: NA; cdr3_aa: CSASNLGGNKYF; cdr3_nt: TGCAGTGCTAGTAATCTAGGAGGGAATAAGTACTTC
j_call: TRBJ2-3; d_call: NA; v_call: TRBV2; cdr3_length: 14; clone_size: NA; cdr3_aa: CASSHQTSTDTQYF; cdr3_nt: TGTGCCAGCAGCCACCAAACTAGCACAGATACGCAGTATTTT
j_call: TRBJ1-2; d_call: NA; v_call: TRBV28; cdr3_length: 14; clone_size: many; cdr3_aa: CASSIQGRGYGYTF; cdr3_nt: TGTGCCAGCAGCATACAGGGACGCGGCTATGGCTACACCTTC
j_call: TRBJ1-6; d_call: NA; v_call: TRBV2; cdr3_length: 18; clone_size: NA; cdr3_aa: CASSLTGLTASYNSPLHF; cdr3_nt: TGTGCCAGCAGCCTGACAGGTTTGACAGCCTCGTATAATTCACCCCTCCACTTT
j_call: TRBJ2-7; d_call: TRBD1; v_call: TRBV2; cdr3_length: 15; clone_size: NA; cdr3_aa: CASSDGTGGFHEQYF; cdr3_nt: TGTGCCAGCAGTGATGGGACAGGGGGCTTCCACGAGCAGTACTTC
j_call: TRBJ2-5; d_call: NA; v_call: TRBV10-3; cdr3_length: 15; clone_size: medium-sized; cdr3_aa: CAISEAISGEETQYF; cdr3_nt: TGTGCCATCAGTGAGGCCATTTCAGGGGAAGAGACCCAGTACTTC
j_call: TRBJ2-7; d_call: NA; v_call: TRBV7-2; cdr3_length: 15; clone_size: few; cdr3_aa: CASSLRGGPTYEQYF; cdr3_nt: TGTGCCAGCAGCTTACGGGGCGGACCGACCTACGAGCAGTACTTC
j_call: TRBJ1-4; d_call: TRBD1; v_call: TRBV28; cdr3_length: 16; clone_size: few; cdr3_aa: CASSSLPGQSNEKLFF; cdr3_nt: TGTGCCAGCAGTTCCCTTCCGGGACAGTCTAATGAAAAACTGTTTTTT
j_call: TRBJ2-1; d_call: NA; v_call: TRBV29-1; cdr3_length: 14; clone_size: NA; cdr3_aa: CSVEGPPTLDEQFF; cdr3_nt: TGCAGCGTTGAAGGCCCCCCTACGCTTGATGAGCAGTTCTTC
j_call: TRBJ2-7; d_call: NA; v_call: TRBV3-1; cdr3_length: 16; clone_size: NA; cdr3_aa: CASSQLLSSSSYEQYF; cdr3_nt: TGTGCCAGCAGCCAACTTCTATCGTCGAGCTCCTACGAGCAGTACTTC